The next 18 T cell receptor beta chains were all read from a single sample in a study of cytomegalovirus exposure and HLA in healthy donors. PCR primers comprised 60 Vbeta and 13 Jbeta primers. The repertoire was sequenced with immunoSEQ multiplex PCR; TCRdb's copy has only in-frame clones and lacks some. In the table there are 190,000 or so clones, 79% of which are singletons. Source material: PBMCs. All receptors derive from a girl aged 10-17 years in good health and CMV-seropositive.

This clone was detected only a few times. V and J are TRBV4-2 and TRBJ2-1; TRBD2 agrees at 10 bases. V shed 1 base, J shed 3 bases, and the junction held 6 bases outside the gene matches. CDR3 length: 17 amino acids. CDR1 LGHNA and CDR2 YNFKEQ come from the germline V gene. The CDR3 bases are TGTGCCAGCAGCCAAGTAGCTAGCGGGGGATTCTACAATGAGCAGTTCTTC. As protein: CASSQVASGGFYNEQFF.

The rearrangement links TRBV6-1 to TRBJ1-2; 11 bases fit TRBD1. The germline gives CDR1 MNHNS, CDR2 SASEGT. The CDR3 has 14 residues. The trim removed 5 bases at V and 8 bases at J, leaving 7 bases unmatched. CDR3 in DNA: TGTGCCAGCAGTCCCGGACAGGGGGCGCGAGGCTACACCTTC. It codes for CASSPGQGARGYTF.

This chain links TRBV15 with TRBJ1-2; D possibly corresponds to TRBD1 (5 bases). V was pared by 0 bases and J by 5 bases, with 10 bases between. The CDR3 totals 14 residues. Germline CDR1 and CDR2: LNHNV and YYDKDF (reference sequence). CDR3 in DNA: TGTGCCACCAGCAGAGATTCGACAGCTTATGGCTACACCTTC. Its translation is CATSRDSTAYGYTF.

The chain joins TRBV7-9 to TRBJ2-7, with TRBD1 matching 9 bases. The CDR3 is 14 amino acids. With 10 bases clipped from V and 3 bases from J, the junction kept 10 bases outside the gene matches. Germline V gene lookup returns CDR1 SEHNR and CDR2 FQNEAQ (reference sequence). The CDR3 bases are TGTGCCACCGGGGACAGGGAAGTCCACTACGAGCAGTACTTC. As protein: CATGDREVHYEQYF.

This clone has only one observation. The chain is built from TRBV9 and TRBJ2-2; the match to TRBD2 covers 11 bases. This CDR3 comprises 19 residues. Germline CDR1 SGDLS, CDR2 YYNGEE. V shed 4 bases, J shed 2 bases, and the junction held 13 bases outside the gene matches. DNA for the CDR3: TGTGCCAGCAGCCCCATGCTAGCGGGGGGTTGGGGAAACACCGGGGAGCTGTTTTTT. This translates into CASSPMLAGGWGNTGELFF.

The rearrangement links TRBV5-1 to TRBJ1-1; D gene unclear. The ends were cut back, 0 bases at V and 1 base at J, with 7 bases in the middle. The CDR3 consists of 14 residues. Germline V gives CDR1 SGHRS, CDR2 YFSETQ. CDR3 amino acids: CASSLEGANTEAFF. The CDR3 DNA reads TGCGCCAGCAGCTTGGAGGGAGCGAACACTGAAGCTTTCTTT.

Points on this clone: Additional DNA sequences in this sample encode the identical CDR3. Here the CDR3 reads CASSPTGNSNQPQHF. The DNA for the CDR3 is TGTGCCAGCTCACCAACAGGAAACAGCAATCAGCCCCAGCATTTT. The chain uses TRBV18 and TRBJ1-5; the D gene is possibly TRBD1 (5 bases). V was pared by 2 bases and J by 1 base, with 9 bases between. CDR3 size: 15 residues. Looked up from germline, CDR1 is KGHSH and CDR2 is LQKENI. Looking up the rest from reference TRBV18 and TRBJ1-5 gives the full variable domain: NAGVMQNPRHLVRRRGQEARLRCSPMKGHSHVYWYRQLPEEGLKFMVYLQKENIIDESGMPKERFSAEFPKEGPSILRIQQVVRGDSAAYFCASSPTGNSNQPQHFGDGTRLSIL.

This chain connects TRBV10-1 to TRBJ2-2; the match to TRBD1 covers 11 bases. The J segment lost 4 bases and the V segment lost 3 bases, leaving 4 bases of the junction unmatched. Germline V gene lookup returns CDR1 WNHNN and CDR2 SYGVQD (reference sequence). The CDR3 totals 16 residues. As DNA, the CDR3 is TGCGCCAGCAGTGATTCCGGGACAGGGGGCACCGGGGAGCTGTTTTTT. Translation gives CASSDSGTGGTGELFF.

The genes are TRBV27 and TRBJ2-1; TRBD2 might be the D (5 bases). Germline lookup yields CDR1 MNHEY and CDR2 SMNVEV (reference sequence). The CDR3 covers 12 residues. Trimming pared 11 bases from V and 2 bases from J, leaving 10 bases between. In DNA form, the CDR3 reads TGTGCCTGTGGCGGGCCCTACAATGAGCAGTTCTTC. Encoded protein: CACGGPYNEQFF.

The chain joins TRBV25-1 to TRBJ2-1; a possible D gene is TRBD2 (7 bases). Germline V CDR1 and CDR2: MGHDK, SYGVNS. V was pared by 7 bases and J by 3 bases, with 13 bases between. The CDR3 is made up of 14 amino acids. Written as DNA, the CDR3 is TGTGCCAGCATGGACGGGGGGCTCTACAATGAGCAGTTCTTC. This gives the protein CASMDGGLYNEQFF.

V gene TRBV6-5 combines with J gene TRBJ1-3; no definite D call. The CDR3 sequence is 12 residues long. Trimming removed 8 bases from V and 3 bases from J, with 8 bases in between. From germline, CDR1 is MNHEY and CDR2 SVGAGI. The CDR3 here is CASGRGGNTIYF. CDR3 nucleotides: TGTGCCAGCGGGCGTGGTGGAAACACCATATATTTT.

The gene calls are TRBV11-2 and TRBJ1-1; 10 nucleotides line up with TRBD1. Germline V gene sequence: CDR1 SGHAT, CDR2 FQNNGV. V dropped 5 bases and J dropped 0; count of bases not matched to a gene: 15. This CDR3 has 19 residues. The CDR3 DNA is TGTGCCAGCAGCCCATACACCCAAATGGGACAGGGGCTGAACACTGAAGCTTTCTTT. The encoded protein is CASSPYTQMGQGLNTEAFF.

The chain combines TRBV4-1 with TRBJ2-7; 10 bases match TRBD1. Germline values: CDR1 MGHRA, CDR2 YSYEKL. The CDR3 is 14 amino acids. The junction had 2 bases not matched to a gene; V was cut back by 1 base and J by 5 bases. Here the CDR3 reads CASSQGQGAHEQYF. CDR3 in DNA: TGCGCCAGCAGCCAAGGACAGGGGGCCCACGAGCAGTACTTC.

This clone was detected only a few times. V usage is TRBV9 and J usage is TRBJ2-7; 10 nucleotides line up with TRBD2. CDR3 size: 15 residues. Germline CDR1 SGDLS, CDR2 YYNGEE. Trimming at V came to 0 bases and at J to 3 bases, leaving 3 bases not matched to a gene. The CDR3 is CASSVAAGGDYEQYF. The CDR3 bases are TGTGCCAGCAGCGTAGCAGCGGGGGGGGACTACGAGCAGTACTTC.

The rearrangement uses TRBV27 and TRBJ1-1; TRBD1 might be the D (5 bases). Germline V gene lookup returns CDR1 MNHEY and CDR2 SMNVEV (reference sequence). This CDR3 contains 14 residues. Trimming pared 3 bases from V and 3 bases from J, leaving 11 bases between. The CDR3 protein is CASSLWQGYTEAFF. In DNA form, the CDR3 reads TGTGCCAGCAGTTTGTGGCAGGGCTACACTGAAGCTTTCTTT.

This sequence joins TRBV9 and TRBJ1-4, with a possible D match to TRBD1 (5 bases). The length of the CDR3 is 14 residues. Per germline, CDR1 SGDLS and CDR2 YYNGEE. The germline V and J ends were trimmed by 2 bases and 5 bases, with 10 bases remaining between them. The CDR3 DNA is TGTGCCAGCAGCGTTGGGGGAGGGAATGAAAAACTGTTTTTT. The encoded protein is CASSVGGGNEKLFF.

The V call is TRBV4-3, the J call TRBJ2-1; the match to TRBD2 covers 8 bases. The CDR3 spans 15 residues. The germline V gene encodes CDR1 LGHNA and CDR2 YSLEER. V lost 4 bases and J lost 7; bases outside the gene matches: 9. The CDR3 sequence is CASSPFGGAGNEQFF. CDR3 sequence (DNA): TGCGCCAGCAGCCCCTTCGGGGGGGCCGGGAATGAGCAGTTCTTC.

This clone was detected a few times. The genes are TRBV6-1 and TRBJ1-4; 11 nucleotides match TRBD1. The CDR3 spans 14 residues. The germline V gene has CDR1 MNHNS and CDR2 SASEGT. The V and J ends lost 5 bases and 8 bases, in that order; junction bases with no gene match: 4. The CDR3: CASSPGQGEEKLFF. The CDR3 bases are TGTGCCAGCAGTCCGGGACAGGGGGAAGAAAAACTGTTTTTT.